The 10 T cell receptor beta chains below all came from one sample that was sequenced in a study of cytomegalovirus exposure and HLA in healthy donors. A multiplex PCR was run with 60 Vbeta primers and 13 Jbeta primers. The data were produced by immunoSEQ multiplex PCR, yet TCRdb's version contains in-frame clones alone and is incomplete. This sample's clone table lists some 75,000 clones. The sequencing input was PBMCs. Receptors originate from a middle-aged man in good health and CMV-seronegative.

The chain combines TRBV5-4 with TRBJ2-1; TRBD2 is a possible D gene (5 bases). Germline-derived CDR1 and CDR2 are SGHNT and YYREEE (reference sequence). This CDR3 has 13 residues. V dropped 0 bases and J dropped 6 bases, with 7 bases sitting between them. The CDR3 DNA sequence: TGTGCCAGCAGCTTGGTTACTAGCAATGAGCAGTTCTTC. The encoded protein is CASSLVTSNEQFF.

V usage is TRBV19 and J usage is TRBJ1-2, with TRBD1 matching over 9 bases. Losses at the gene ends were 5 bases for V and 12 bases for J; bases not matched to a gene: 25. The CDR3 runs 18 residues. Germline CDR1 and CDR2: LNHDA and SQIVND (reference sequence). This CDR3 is CASSGGYTELGQGQFNTF. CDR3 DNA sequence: TGTGCCAGTAGTGGGGGCTATACGGAGCTCGGACAGGGGCAGTTTAACACCTTC. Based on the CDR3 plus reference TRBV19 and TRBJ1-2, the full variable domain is DGGITQSPKYLFRKEGQNVTLSCEQNLNHDAMYWYRQDPGQGLRLIYYSQIVNDFQKGDIAEGYSVSREKKESFPLTVTSAQKNPTAFYLCASSGGYTELGQGQFNTFGSGTRLTVV.

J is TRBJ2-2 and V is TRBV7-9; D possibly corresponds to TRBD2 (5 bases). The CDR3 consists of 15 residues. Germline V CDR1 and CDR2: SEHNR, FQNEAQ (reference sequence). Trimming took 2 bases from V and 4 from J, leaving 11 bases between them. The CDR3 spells CASSLTLGSTGELFF. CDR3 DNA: TGTGCCAGCAGCTTAACGCTAGGGAGCACCGGGGAGCTGTTTTTT.

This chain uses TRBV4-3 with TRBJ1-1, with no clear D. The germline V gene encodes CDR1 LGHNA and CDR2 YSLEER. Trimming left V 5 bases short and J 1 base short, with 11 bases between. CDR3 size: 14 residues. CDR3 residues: CASSDRSGNTEAFF. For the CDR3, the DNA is TGCGCCAGCAGCGATAGATCTGGGAACACTGAAGCTTTCTTT.

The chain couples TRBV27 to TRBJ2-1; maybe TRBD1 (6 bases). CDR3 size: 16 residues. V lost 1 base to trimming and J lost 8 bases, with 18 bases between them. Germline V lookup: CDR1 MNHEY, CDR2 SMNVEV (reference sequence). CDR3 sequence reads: CASSLFTGTSGDEQFF. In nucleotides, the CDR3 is TGTGCCAGCAGTTTATTCACCGGGACAAGTGGGGATGAGCAGTTCTTC.

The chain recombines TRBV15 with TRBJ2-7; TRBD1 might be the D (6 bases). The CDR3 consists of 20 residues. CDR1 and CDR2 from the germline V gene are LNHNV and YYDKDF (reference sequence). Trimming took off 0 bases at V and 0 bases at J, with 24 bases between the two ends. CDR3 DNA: TGTGCCACCAGCAGAGATCTCTATTACGGACAGAGGTCGGGCTCCTACGAGCAGTACTTC. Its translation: CATSRDLYYGQRSGSYEQYF.

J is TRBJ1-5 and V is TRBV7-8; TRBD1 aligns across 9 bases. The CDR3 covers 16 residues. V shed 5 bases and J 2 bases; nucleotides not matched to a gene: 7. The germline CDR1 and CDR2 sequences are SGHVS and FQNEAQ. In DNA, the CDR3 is TGTGCCAGCAGCCCGGGACAGGGCATAGGCAATCAGCCCCAGCATTTT. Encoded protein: CASSPGQGIGNQPQHF.

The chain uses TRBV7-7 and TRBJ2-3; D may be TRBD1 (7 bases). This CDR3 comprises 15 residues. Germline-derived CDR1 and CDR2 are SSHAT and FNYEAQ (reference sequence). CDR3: CASSFGGTATDTQYF. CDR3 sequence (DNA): TGTGCTAGCTCCTTCGGCGGGACAGCCACAGATACGCAGTATTTT.

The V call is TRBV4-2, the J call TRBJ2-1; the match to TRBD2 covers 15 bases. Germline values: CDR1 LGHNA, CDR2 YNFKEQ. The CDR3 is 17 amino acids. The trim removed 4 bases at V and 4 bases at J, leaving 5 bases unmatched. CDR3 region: CASSPGTSGGLYNEQFF. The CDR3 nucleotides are TGTGCCAGCAGCCCGGGGACTAGCGGGGGGCTTTACAATGAGCAGTTCTTC.

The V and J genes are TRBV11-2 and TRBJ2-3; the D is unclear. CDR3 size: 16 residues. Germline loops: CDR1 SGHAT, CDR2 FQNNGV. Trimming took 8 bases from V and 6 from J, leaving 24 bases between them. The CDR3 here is CASSSTSRSSRDTQYF. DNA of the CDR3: TGTGCCAGCTCTTCGACCTCGAGGAGTAGTCGTGATACGCAGTATTTT.